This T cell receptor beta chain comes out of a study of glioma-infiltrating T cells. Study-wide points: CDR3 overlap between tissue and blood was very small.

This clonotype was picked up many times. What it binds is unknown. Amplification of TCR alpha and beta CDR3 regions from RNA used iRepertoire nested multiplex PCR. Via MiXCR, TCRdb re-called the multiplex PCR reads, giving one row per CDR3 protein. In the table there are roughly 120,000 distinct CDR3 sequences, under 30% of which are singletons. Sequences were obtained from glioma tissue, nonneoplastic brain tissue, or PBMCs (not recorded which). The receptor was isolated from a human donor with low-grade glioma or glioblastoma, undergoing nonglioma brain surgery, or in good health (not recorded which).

The chain's CDR3 is CASTQGDREGEQFF. The CDR3 DNA sequence: TGTGCCAGCACCCAGGGGGACAGGGAAGGTGAGCAGTTCTTC. The genes are TRBV6-1 and TRBJ2-1, with TRBD1 matching 9 bases. J lost 9 bases, V lost 7 bases, and 10 bases had no gene match. This CDR3 region has 14 residues. Germline V lookup: CDR1 MNHNS, CDR2 SASEGT.